This T cell receptor beta chain was recovered during a study of CD8 T cells in Susac syndrome. RNA amounts of roughly 0.5 to 1 ug underwent reverse transcription with random hexamers. TCRdb analysed the immunoSEQ multiplex PCR reads with MiXCR anew, one entry per CDR3 protein. The sample yields 95,000 or so distinct CDR3 sequences, 85% to 95% seen once. Germline loops: CDR1 PRHDT, CDR2 FYEKMQ (reference sequence). CDR3 length equals 13 residues. V lost 7 bases, J lost 4 bases, and 13 bases lay in between. V is TRBV13 and J is TRBJ1-1; a possible D gene is TRBD1 (6 bases). The sequenced sample consisted of CD8+ T cells from PBMCs. The TCR comes from a human donor in good health. CDR3 amino acids: CASTPRGSTEAFF. For the CDR3, the DNA is TGTGCCAGCACCCCGAGGGGGTCCACTGAAGCTTTCTTT.